This TCR beta chain was captured in a study of T cell repertoires in cytomegalovirus infection. Study-wide context: Through public TCR beta signatures, both CMV infection and matching HLA type were indicated.

In this sample, this clonotype turned up a few times. Its antigen is not known. TCRdb reprocessed the reads with MiXCR, giving one entry per CDR3 protein. The sample shows around 570,000 distinct CDR3 sequences, around 40% of them seen only once. CDR3 length: 14 residues. Unmatched junction bases numbered 4, after V lost 5 bases and J lost 4 bases. In germline, CDR1 is SGHVS, CDR2 FNYEAQ. The sequencing here drew on cultured PBMCs, taken from culture after CMV antigen stimulation. The sequence was collected from a human donor in good health (CMV status not recorded). Some clones in this sample may be carry-over from other donors' samples. The rearrangement links TRBV7-6 to TRBJ1-2, with 10 bases aligning to TRBD1. CDR3 coding DNA: TGTGCCAGCAGCCAGACAGGGGGCGCCTATGGCTACACCTTC. This sequence encodes CASSQTGGAYGYTF.